The 5 T cell receptor beta chains below come from one sample, sequenced in a study of blood T cells in healthy people across ages. Using a J-beta primer mix together with a sample-barcoded 5' primer, a second PCR was run for about 7 to 12 cycles. TCRdb itself ran the 5' RACE reads through MiXCR, one entry per CDR3 protein. The table has around 710,000 distinct CDR3 sequences, around 46% seen once. The sequencing sample was made of blood. The receptors were gathered from a woman aged 60-75 years in good health.

The chain combines TRBV7-9 with TRBJ1-1; D possibly corresponds to TRBD1 (5 bases). V shed 5 bases and J shed 1 base, with 11 bases lying between them. From germline, CDR1 is SEHNR and CDR2 FQNEAQ (reference sequence). The CDR3 is 14 residues long. The DNA of the CDR3 is TGTGCCAGCAGCCCCTTGGACAAGAACACTGAAGCTTTCTTT. It encodes CASSPLDKNTEAFF.

The chain couples TRBV14 to TRBJ2-4; D is undetermined. Per the germline V gene, CDR1 is SGHDN and CDR2 is FVKESK. Trimming took 0 bases from V and 7 from J, leaving 4 bases between them. This CDR3 has 12 residues. CDR3 in amino acids: CASSQDRNIQYF. The CDR3 DNA follows: TGTGCCAGCAGCCAAGATCGGAACATTCAGTACTTC.

For this clonotype: One junction end does not reproduce the germline sequence, and a read error may be involved. The rearrangement joins TRBV12-5 to TRBJ2-1, with 12 bases matching TRBD2. This CDR3 comprises 17 residues. Germline-derived CDR1 and CDR2 are LGHNT and FRNRAP. CDR3 nucleotide sequence: TGTGCTAGTGGTTTGCAGTTAACTAGCGGGGGGTACACTGAGCAGTTCTTC. Translation gives CASGLQLTSGGYTEQFF.

The J gene is TRBJ2-5, the V gene TRBV28; the D is unclear. The J call is uncertain, as TRBJ2-7 better fits the DNA end. This CDR3 contains 12 residues. Per germline, CDR1 MDHEN and CDR2 SYDVKM. This CDR3 reads CASSLALGEQYF. The CDR3, as DNA: TGTGCCAGCAGTTTAGCCCTGGGCGAGCAGTACTTC.

CDR3 residues: CASSRGPNNKQYF. CDR3 DNA sequence: TGTGCCAGCAGCCGGGGCCCGAACAATAAGCAGTACTTC. The V and J genes are TRBV7-2 and TRBJ2-5; TRBD1 or TRBD2 may be the D gene (5 bases each). Trimming cost V 5 bases and J 11 bases, with 18 bases left between them. Germline CDR1 reads SGHTA; CDR2 reads FQGNSA. The CDR3 contains 13 residues.